Below, 12 T cell receptor beta chains from the same sample are listed, as sequenced in a study of STAT5B mutations in CD4+ large granular lymphocyte leukemia. The table came from immunoSEQ multiplex PCR; TCRdb's copy has only in-frame clones and leaves some out. Of approximately 30,000 clones listed, roughly 75% are singletons. The sample was CD4+ T cells from blood buffy coats. The receptors originated from a human donor in good health.

The V and J genes are TRBV29-1 and TRBJ2-3; 8 nucleotides align to TRBD2. CDR1 is SQVTM and CDR2 is ANQGSEA in the germline V gene. V lost 4 bases and J lost 5; bases outside the gene matches: 2. This CDR3 comprises 12 residues. DNA of the CDR3: TGCAGCGTTGGCCTAGCGGGAGATACGCAGTATTTT. It yields the protein CSVGLAGDTQYF.

The rearrangement links TRBV7-8 to TRBJ1-6, with TRBD1 as a possible D gene (6 bases). From germline, CDR1 is SGHVS and CDR2 FQNEAQ. Trimming took 5 bases from V and 9 from J, leaving 26 bases between them. The CDR3 is 18 amino acids. CDR3 DNA: TGTGCCAGCAGCCATATAACCACAGGGTTATATCGGATTTCACCCCTCCACTTT. This encodes CASSHITTGLYRISPLHF.

CDR3 nucleotides: TGTGCCAGCAGTTTGGTAACGCAGAGGAATTCACCCCTCCACTTT. Its protein product is CASSLVTQRNSPLHF. V is TRBV27 and J is TRBJ1-6; D remains unclear. The CDR3 has 15 residues. CDR1 and CDR2 (germline): MNHEY, SMNVEV (reference sequence). V gave up 3 bases and J gave up 7 bases, with 13 bases separating them.

The rearrangement links TRBV19 to TRBJ1-4, with a possible D match to TRBD1 (5 bases). The germline gives CDR1 LNHDA, CDR2 SQIVND (reference sequence). Trimming removed 8 bases from V and 0 bases from J, with 7 bases in between. This CDR3 comprises 13 residues. The DNA for the CDR3 is TGTGCCAGTGGGACCGCAACTAATGAAAAACTGTTTTTT. This gives the protein CASGTATNEKLFF. The entire variable domain, with the rest obtained from reference TRBV19 and TRBJ1-4, is as follows: DGGITQSPKYLFRKEGQNVTLSCEQNLNHDAMYWYRQDPGQGLRLIYYSQIVNDFQKGDIAEGYSVSREKKESFPLTVTSAQKNPTAFYLCASGTATNEKLFFGSGTQLSVL.

J is TRBJ2-1 and V is TRBV5-8; 12 bases map to TRBD2. With V trimmed by 4 bases and J by 4 bases, 9 bases remained unmatched. Germline-derived CDR1 and CDR2 are SGHTS and YDEGEE. The CDR3 contains 17 residues. CDR3 in DNA: TGTGCCAGCAGCCCGGCTAGCGGGAGGGCCTTGTACAATGAGCAGTTCTTC. Its protein product is CASSPASGRALYNEQFF.

J is TRBJ2-3 and V is TRBV11-1; TRBD2 might be the D (5 bases). This CDR3 comprises 13 residues. Trimming removed 6 bases at V and 3 bases at J, with 10 bases between. The germline gives CDR1 SGHAT, CDR2 FQDESV (reference sequence). The CDR3 coding sequence is TGTGCCAGCAGTCAAGCGGATACAGATACGCAGTATTTT. Translated, it gives CASSQADTDTQYF.

The rearrangement joins TRBV19 to TRBJ2-1; the match to TRBD2 covers 9 bases. The junction had 4 bases not matched to a gene; V was cut back by 3 bases and J by 7 bases. The germline CDR1 and CDR2 sequences are LNHDA and SQIVND (reference sequence). The CDR3 runs 14 residues. In DNA form, the CDR3 reads TGTGCCAGTAGTATCGGTAGCGGGGGAAATGAGCAGTTCTTC. Encoded protein: CASSIGSGGNEQFF.

V and J are TRBV27 and TRBJ1-5; 8 bases map to TRBD1. Germline CDR1 and CDR2: MNHEY and SMNVEV (reference sequence). Trimming removed 5 bases from V and 7 bases from J; junction bases left unmatched: 10. This CDR3 comprises 15 residues. The CDR3 protein is CASSEGRGLEQPQHF. In DNA, the CDR3 is TGTGCCAGCAGTGAGGGCAGGGGGCTCGAACAGCCCCAGCATTTT.

V gene TRBV2 combines with J gene TRBJ2-7, with TRBD1 matching 10 bases. The germline gives CDR1 SNHLY, CDR2 FYNNEI. Trimming at V came to 7 bases and at J to 1 base, leaving 7 bases not matched to a gene. This CDR3 is built from 15 residues. The CDR3 is CASMHPGQGSYEQYF. DNA for the CDR3: TGTGCCAGCATGCATCCGGGACAGGGGTCCTACGAGCAGTACTTC.

The chain couples TRBV18 to TRBJ2-2; D possibly matches TRBD1 or TRBD2 (5 bases each). CDR3 length: 15 amino acids. The V gene's germline CDR1 is KGHSH and CDR2 LQKENI. V was clipped by 8 bases and J by 0 bases, with 13 bases between them. CDR3 amino acids: CASLTGGANTGELFF. CDR3 DNA sequence: TGTGCCAGCCTGACTGGGGGAGCGAACACCGGGGAGCTGTTTTTT.

The J gene is TRBJ2-3, the V gene TRBV2, with D hard to call. Germline values: CDR1 SNHLY, CDR2 FYNNEI. The CDR3 length is 15 residues. Trimming took 4 bases from V and 5 from J, leaving 16 bases between them. The CDR3 sequence is CASSGSVSPGDTQYF. The DNA of the CDR3 is TGTGCCAGCAGTGGAAGTGTCTCCCCCGGAGATACGCAGTATTTT.

The V call is TRBV5-1, the J call TRBJ1-2, with D uncertain. CDR1 SGHRS and CDR2 YFSETQ come from the germline V gene. Between the trimmed V and J ends, which lost 0 bases and 6 bases, there was a span of 12 bases. The CDR3 has 14 amino acids. CDR3 region: CASSLAILGNGYTF. CDR3 nucleotide sequence: TGCGCCAGCAGCTTGGCCATATTGGGGAATGGCTACACCTTC.